This T cell receptor (beta chain) appears in the sequencing data of a study of blood T cell repertoires in COVID-19. Study information: The samples span acute and convalescent COVID-19 from the United States, Italy and Spain. In each case, the material was cDNA or gDNA derived from T cells, B-cell-depleted T cells, or PBMCs.

Germline lookup yields CDR1 SNHLY and CDR2 FYNNEI. The trim removed 7 bases at V and 9 bases at J, leaving 7 bases unmatched. The CDR3 loop spans 12 amino acids. Per the authors' pipeline: Researchers report that nucleated cell counts were estimated from reference gene primer amplification. The table came from immunoSEQ multiplex PCR; TCRdb's copy has only in-frame clones and leaves some out. That table supplies the V and J calls and clone size; D and trimming were determined from the DNA. The sample lists roughly 57,000 clones, 90% occurring once. The chain joins TRBV2 to TRBJ1-1; 8 bases align to TRBD1. This clonotype originated in a human donor in a cohort sampled during active COVID-19. The sample taken for sequencing was peripheral blood. The CDR3 bases are TGTGCCAGCAACAAGGACAGGGTTAAAGCTTTCTTT. It translates to CASNKDRVKAFF. The whole variable domain, filled in from reference TRBV2 and TRBJ1-1, reads EPEVTQTPSHQVTQMGQEVILRCVPISNHLYFYWYRQILGQKVEFLVSFYNNEISEKSEIFDDQFSVERPDGSNFTLKIRSTKLEDSAMYFCASNKDRVKAFFGQGTRLTVV.